A single sample is the source of the 13 T cell receptor beta chains below, sequenced in a study of a mutant IDH1 vaccine in newly diagnosed glioma. Only in-frame clones appear in the TCRdb table, and some are missing; sequencing was by immunoSEQ multiplex PCR. The top ten hold around 5.1% of the sample, which has 30,000 to 40,000 clones, 80% to 95% seen once. The time point denotes: week 47, end of study. Each vaccine dose was 300 ug of mutant IDH1 20-mer peptide, with topical imiquimod. These TCRs are of unknown antigen specificity. Material: PBMCs, obtained from a glioma patient whose treatment included an IDH1 peptide vaccine. These receptors originate from a woman aged 35 to 49 with glioma.

The V gene is TRBV7-6, the J gene TRBJ2-5, with D perhaps TRBD2 (6 bases). CDR3 length: 14 amino acids. Germline assignment: CDR1 SGHVS and CDR2 FNYEAQ. Trimming pared 0 bases from V and 7 bases from J, leaving 12 bases between. CDR3 loop: CASSLAAQGLTQYF. CDR3 coding DNA: TGTGCCAGCAGCTTAGCCGCGCAGGGACTGACCCAGTACTTC.

The chain employs TRBV4-1 and TRBJ2-3; TRBD2 aligns across 10 bases. This CDR3 is 18 amino acids long. Germline lookup yields CDR1 MGHRA and CDR2 YSYEKL. V lost 0 bases and J lost 4; bases outside the gene matches: 10. CDR3 coding DNA: TGCGCCAGCAGCCAAGATCGGGCTAGCGGGGGAAGATCAGATACGCAGTATTTT. It yields the protein CASSQDRASGGRSDTQYF.

This clone was counted once. The V call is TRBV2, the J call TRBJ2-7; 8 bases agree with TRBD1. The CDR3 spans 14 residues. After removal of 2 bases from V and 2 bases from J, the junction contained 2 bases not matched to a gene. Germline lookup yields CDR1 SNHLY and CDR2 FYNNEI. Here the CDR3 DNA reads TGTGCCAGCAGTGAACAGGGACAGGCCTACGAGCAGTACTTC. Translation gives CASSEQGQAYEQYF.

This clone was recorded once. This chain joins TRBV5-8 and TRBJ1-2; unclear D gene. Germline CDR1 reads SGHTS; CDR2 reads YDEGEE. The CDR3 is 13 residues long. V was trimmed by 1 base and J by 4 bases, leaving 8 bases between them. The CDR3 is CASSLRGPYGYTF. CDR3 DNA sequence: TGTGCCAGCAGCTTGCGCGGACCCTATGGCTACACCTTC.

The V call is TRBV7-9, the J call TRBJ2-7; 7 bases are shared with TRBD2. Trimming took 6 bases from V and 3 from J; bases not matched to a gene: 17. The CDR3 runs to 17 residues. Germline-derived CDR1 and CDR2 are SEHNR and FQNEAQ (reference sequence). The CDR3 DNA sequence: TGTGCCAGCAGACCCGCTAGCGGAGGGAAAGAGGGCTACGAGCAGTACTTC. Amino acids: CASRPASGGKEGYEQYF.

The chain is built from TRBV5-4 and TRBJ2-5; weak D call: TRBD1 (6 bases). Trimming cost V 2 bases and J 3 bases, with 11 bases left between them. This CDR3 contains 14 residues. The germline V gene encodes CDR1 SGHNT and CDR2 YYREEE (reference sequence). The CDR3 DNA sequence: TGTGCCAGCAGCTTCTTTGGGGGCAAAGAGACCCAGTACTTC. It translates to CASSFFGGKETQYF.

The chain recombines TRBV9 with TRBJ2-5; tentative D call: TRBD2 (6 bases). Germline CDR1 reads SGDLS; CDR2 reads YYNGEE. V was pared by 4 bases and J by 5 bases, with 15 bases between. The CDR3 has 14 residues. The CDR3 is CASSISGSGETQYF. The CDR3, as DNA: TGTGCCAGCAGCATAAGCGGGTCAGGGGAGACCCAGTACTTC.

The chain joins TRBV5-4 to TRBJ2-5, with D tentatively TRBD2 (7 bases). Looked up from germline, CDR1 is SGHNT and CDR2 is YYREEE (reference sequence). The CDR3 totals 15 residues. Trimming shortened V by 2 bases and J by 1 base, and 12 bases separated the two germline ends. CDR3: CASSLGGGRQETQYF. DNA of the CDR3: TGTGCCAGCAGCTTAGGCGGGGGCCGCCAAGAGACCCAGTACTTC.

The table lists this clone with a count of one. The V call is TRBV6-1, the J call TRBJ1-1; tentative D call: TRBD1 (6 bases). The V end was cut by 6 bases, the J end by 5 bases, with 13 bases between. Germline CDR1 MNHNS, CDR2 SASEGT. This CDR3 region has 13 residues. The CDR3 DNA reads TGTGCCAGCAGGCACAAGGGGGGGACTGAAGCTTTCTTT. Amino acids: CASRHKGGTEAFF.

Sample share makes this clone medium-sized. The chain couples TRBV10-2 to TRBJ1-1; 7 bases agree with TRBD1. The CDR3 has 13 amino acids. The germline gives CDR1 WSHSY, CDR2 SAAADI. V was clipped by 7 bases and J by 1 base; unmatched bases: 3. CDR3: CASKGTANTEAFF. DNA for the CDR3: TGCGCCAGCAAAGGGACAGCGAACACTGAAGCTTTCTTT.

V usage is TRBV7-2 and J usage is TRBJ1-5; 10 bases align to TRBD1. This CDR3 has 15 residues. In germline, CDR1 is SGHTA, CDR2 FQGNSA. The V gene end was trimmed by 0 bases and the J gene end by 7 bases; junction bases not matched to a gene: 3. CDR3 sequence (DNA): TGTGCCAGCAGCTTAGCGACAGGGGGCCAGCAGCCCCAGCATTTT. Translating it yields CASSLATGGQQPQHF. The whole variable domain, filled in from reference TRBV7-2 and TRBJ1-5, reads GAGVSQSPSNKVTEKGKDVELRCDPISGHTALYWYRQSLGQGLEFLIYFQGNSAPDKSGLPSDRFSAERTGGSVSTLTIQRTQQEDSAVYLCASSLATGGQQPQHFGDGTRLSIL.

The V call is TRBV2, the J call TRBJ2-7; TRBD2 aligns across 9 bases. Germline CDR1 SNHLY, CDR2 FYNNEI. The CDR3 is made up of 14 amino acids. Unmatched junction bases numbered 4, after V lost 3 bases and J lost 4 bases. The DNA of the CDR3 is TGTGCCAGCAGTGAGTTTAGCGGGAGTTACGAGCAGTACTTC. Its protein product is CASSEFSGSYEQYF.

The rearrangement uses TRBV4-1 and TRBJ2-6; D unresolved. This CDR3 contains 16 residues. Germline CDR1 and CDR2: MGHRA and YSYEKL. V dropped 4 bases and J dropped 0 bases, with 10 bases sitting between them. CDR3 protein: CASSPRHTSGANVLTF. The CDR3 coding sequence is TGCGCCAGCAGCCCCAGACACACCTCTGGGGCCAACGTCCTGACTTTC.